Sequencing of this T cell receptor (beta chain) was carried out in a study of blood T cell repertoires in COVID-19. Study-wide context: The study drew acute and convalescent COVID-19 samples from the United States, Italy and Spain. Sources were T cells, B-cell-depleted T cells, or PBMCs; the material itself was cDNA or gDNA.

As handled by the study authors: Amplification from reference gene primers served as the basis for estimated nucleated cell counts. Here immunoSEQ multiplex PCR was the method, and the copy in TCRdb shows in-frame clones only, minus some. The V and J calls and the clone size are those of that table, but D and trimming were determined from the DNA. The sample carries over 200,000 clones, more than 85% recorded once. There are 16 residues in the CDR3. Trimming removed 2 bases from V and 4 bases from J; junction bases left unmatched: 8. Germline loops: CDR1 SNHLY, CDR2 FYNNEI. This chain links TRBV2 with TRBJ2-7; 10 bases agree with TRBD1. Input material: peripheral blood. This TCR came from a man aged 40-55 years with active or convalescent COVID-19. The CDR3 nucleotides read TGTGCCAGCAGTGAATCCTTCTCGGACAGGGGGTACGAGCAGTACTTC. Translating it yields CASSESFSDRGYEQYF.